The clone carrying this T cell receptor beta chain was found many times. This specimen comes from a study of T-cell reconstitution after alpha-beta-depleted transplantation in children. Preparing the TCRbeta library involved the use of unique molecular identifiers. TCRdb called the PCR reads again in MiXCR, with one record for every CDR3 protein. Here the sample spans 200,000 to 250,000 distinct CDR3 sequences, roughly 8% being singletons. The CDR3 has 13 residues. V dropped 3 bases and J dropped 4 bases, with 9 bases sitting between them. CDR1 and CDR2 from the germline V gene are MNHEY and SVGAGI. This chain connects TRBV6-5 to TRBJ1-2; D ambiguous. The source was PBMCs, mostly from graft donor cells, collected 180 days after TCRalphabeta/CD19-depleted stem cell transplant. This sequence was found in a male patient younger than 18 who had a stem cell transplant for acute lymphoblastic leukemia, so the T cells may come from the graft donor. The CDR3 DNA is TGTGCCAGCAGTTATCTGGCTAGCTATGGCTACACCTTC. Residues: CASSYLASYGYTF.